Here is one T cell receptor beta chain with its context. Its target is not known. The sample belongs to a study of cytomegalovirus exposure and HLA in healthy donors. General study findings and limits: When presence/absence was analysed, sequencing depth was taken to be roughly uniform across donors. The productive fraction for most TCR beta V segments was about 87% or about 30% in an earlier analysis. Apparent HLA restriction characterized most CMV-associated TCR beta chains in a later analysis. What a later analysis reportedly showed was that an Asian-associated ancestry cluster had fewer N-insertions than the approximately 670-donor mean.

This CDR3 has 17 amino acids. Germline V gene lookup returns CDR1 SEHNR and CDR2 FQNEAQ (reference sequence). The V segment lost 0 bases and the J segment 6 bases; nucleotides outside the gene matches: 12. The PCR was carried out with 60 Vbeta primers and 13 Jbeta primers. Sequencing was performed with immunoSEQ multiplex PCR; in TCRdb, only in-frame clones are kept and a portion is missing. This sample yields 210,000 or so clones, of which around four fifths are seen a single time; more than 0.5% belongs to the top ten. The genes are TRBV7-9 and TRBJ1-1, with TRBD1 matching over 8 bases. Sequencing was carried out using PBMCs. The sequence was obtained from a woman in her thirties or forties in good health and CMV-seronegative. CDR3 protein: CASSLARGQVEGAEAFF. DNA of the CDR3: TGTGCCAGCAGCTTAGCGCGGGGACAGGTCGAAGGCGCTGAAGCTTTCTTT.